This T cell receptor (beta chain) was sequenced in a study of blood T cell repertoires in COVID-19. At the level of the study: In each case, the material was cDNA or gDNA derived from T cells, B-cell-depleted T cells, or PBMCs.

This CDR3 comprises 15 residues. V was trimmed by 2 bases and J by 0 bases, leaving 8 bases between them. In germline, CDR1 is SNHLY, CDR2 FYNNEI. Per the authors' pipeline: Quantification of nucleated cells was approximated via reference gene primer amplification. Only in-frame clones appear in the TCRdb table, and some are missing; sequencing was by immunoSEQ multiplex PCR. The D gene and trimming were derived from the DNA, and the V and J assignments and clone size from that table. The sample comprises about 150,000 clones, 80% to 90% of which are singletons, and about 8.9% rests with the top ten.

The specimen was peripheral blood. This receptor was obtained from a woman in her forties or fifties with acute or convalescent COVID-19. The chain combines TRBV2 with TRBJ1-3; D uncertain. CDR3 in DNA: TGTGCCAGCAGTGAATTGTCTTCCTCTGGAAACACCATATATTTT. This codes for CASSELSSSGNTIYF.